This T cell receptor beta chain was recovered during a study of cytomegalovirus exposure and HLA in healthy donors. In the study overall: An earlier analysis identified 95 million to 120 million unique TCR beta sequences in 150 million to 200 million T cells.

The primer mix had 60 Vbeta and 13 Jbeta primers. Data came from immunoSEQ multiplex PCR; TCRdb stores just in-frame clones and leaves some out. The repertoire holds 75,000 to 90,000 clones, with more than 60% as singletons. This CDR3 spans 15 amino acids. In germline, CDR1 is SGHRS, CDR2 YFSETQ. V gave up 0 bases and J gave up 4 bases; unmatched junction bases: 3. This clone appeared a few times. The TCR was taken from a human donor in good health. This sequence joins TRBV5-1 and TRBJ1-1, with 10 positions matching TRBD1. The sequencing input was PBMCs. CDR3 sequence: CASSLGDRGVTEAFF. CDR3 bases: TGCGCCAGCAGCTTGGGGGACAGGGGTGTCACTGAAGCTTTCTTT.